The T cell receptor beta chain under discussion was sequenced for a study of shared clonotypes between healthy human individuals. Germline V gene sequence: CDR1 MDHEN, CDR2 SYDVKM. The CDR3 covers 16 residues. V was shortened by 6 bases and J by 0 bases, with 14 bases between the two germline ends. An even split of each subset's genomic DNA across several immunoSEQ plates was performed. TCRdb keeps only in-frame clones here, not all; method: immunoSEQ multiplex PCR. This table holds 1.6 million or so clones, roughly 98.5% found once. Input material: naive CD4+ T cells sorted from blood. The subset: CD45RA+ positively selected. This clonotype was obtained from a man younger than 40 in good health. The chain employs TRBV28 and TRBJ2-2; a weak D match, TRBD2 (6 bases). DNA for the CDR3: TGTGCCAGCAGCCTAATCCGGGACTCGAACACCGGGGAGCTGTTTTTT. Protein product: CASSLIRDSNTGELFF.